Presented here are 11 T cell receptor beta chains from one specimen sequenced in a study of cytomegalovirus exposure and HLA in healthy donors. The primer mix had 60 Vbeta and 13 Jbeta primers. Generated by immunoSEQ multiplex PCR, the TCRdb table keeps only in-frame clones and is missing some. The sample holds tens of thousands of clones. The sample comprised PBMCs. The receptors come from a female donor in good health and CMV-seronegative.

This sequence joins TRBV4-2 and TRBJ2-3; D is uncertain. V was clipped by 0 bases and J by 2 bases, with 9 bases between them. Germline assignment: CDR1 LGHNA and CDR2 YNFKEQ. The CDR3 is made up of 15 amino acids. CDR3 in amino acids: CASSQDLQATDTQYF. The CDR3 DNA reads as TGTGCCAGCAGCCAAGATCTTCAGGCCACAGATACGCAGTATTTT.

The chain combines TRBV9 with TRBJ2-7, with a possible D match to TRBD2 (5 bases). V lost 2 bases, J lost 3 bases, and 12 bases lay in between. Germline V gene data show CDR1 as SGDLS and CDR2 as YYNGEE. CDR3 length: 14 residues. The CDR3 protein is CASSVLGEDYEQYF. CDR3 in DNA: TGTGCCAGCAGCGTTCTCGGGGAAGACTACGAGCAGTACTTC. Full variable domain (remainder filled in from reference TRBV9 and TRBJ2-7): DSGVTQTPKHLITATGQRVTLRCSPRSGDLSVYWYQQSLDQGLQFLIQYYNGEERAKGNILERFSAQQFPDLHSELNLSSLELGDSALYFCASSVLGEDYEQYFGPGTRLTVT.

The chain carries TRBV29-1 and TRBJ2-2; 9 positions match TRBD2. From germline, CDR1 is SQVTM and CDR2 ANQGSEA. Unmatched junction bases numbered 4, after V lost 4 bases and J lost 7 bases. CDR3 length: 13 amino acids. The chain's CDR3 is CSVGASGIGELFF. In DNA form, the CDR3 reads TGCAGCGTTGGGGCTAGCGGGATCGGGGAGCTGTTTTTT.

The chain recombines TRBV30 with TRBJ2-2; D call uncertain. With 7 bases removed from V and 0 bases from J, the gap between germline ends came to 9 bases. Germline CDR1 is GTSNPN and CDR2 is SVGIG (reference sequence). The CDR3 has 13 amino acids. CDR3 region: CAFSQTNTGELFF. The CDR3 DNA reads TGTGCCTTTAGCCAGACGAACACCGGGGAGCTGTTTTTT.

J is TRBJ1-2 and V is TRBV29-1; no firm D call. Germline V gene sequence: CDR1 SQVTM, CDR2 ANQGSEA. The CDR3 is 12 amino acids. The V and J ends lost 6 bases and 1 base respectively, with 9 bases between them. The CDR3 spells CSVHTVNYGYTF. The CDR3 DNA reads TGCAGCGTGCACACAGTTAACTATGGCTACACCTTC.

The genes are TRBV10-3 and TRBJ1-6; 9 nucleotides agree with TRBD1. Germline loops: CDR1 ENHRY, CDR2 SYGVKD. The V and J ends lost 8 bases and 8 bases, in that order; junction bases with no gene match: 13. The CDR3 loop spans 16 amino acids. The CDR3 sequence: CAIGQGTQLGDSPLHF. The CDR3 region has the DNA TGTGCCATCGGACAGGGGACACAACTTGGGGATTCACCCCTCCACTTT.

This rearrangement joins TRBV9 to TRBJ2-1; 7 nucleotides line up with TRBD2. This CDR3 is built from 15 residues. Germline-derived CDR1 and CDR2 are SGDLS and YYNGEE. Unmatched junction bases numbered 12, after V lost 3 bases and J lost 9 bases. The CDR3 nucleotides read TGTGCCAGCAGCGCTAGCGGAACCCGATGTGGTGAGCAGTTCTTC. Translating it yields CASSASGTRCGEQFF.

The chain employs TRBV30 and TRBJ2-5; D is possibly TRBD2 (6 bases). The CDR3 loop spans 17 amino acids. Germline V gives CDR1 GTSNPN, CDR2 SVGIG (reference sequence). V lost 3 bases and J lost 2, with 22 bases in between. In DNA form, the CDR3 reads TGTGCCTGGAGGACTCATCTCGGGACTTTCCCGCAAGAGACCCAGTACTTC. Its translation: CAWRTHLGTFPQETQYF.

The CDR3 region is CSVESGIDTQYF. DNA for the CDR3: TGCAGCGTTGAATCCGGGATCGATACGCAGTATTTT. This chain connects TRBV29-1 to TRBJ2-3; possible D gene TRBD2, 5 bases. This CDR3 is built from 12 residues. Looked up from germline, CDR1 is SQVTM and CDR2 is ANQGSEA. V was trimmed by 2 bases and J by 6 bases, leaving 9 bases between them.

This chain links TRBV29-1 with TRBJ1-5; TRBD1 is a possible D gene (5 bases). The V gene lost 4 bases and the J gene lost 5 bases, with 12 bases spanning the gap. The CDR3 length is 13 residues. Germline V gives CDR1 SQVTM, CDR2 ANQGSEA. This CDR3 is CSVGGTWYQPQHF. CDR3 coding DNA: TGCAGCGTTGGGGGGACTTGGTATCAGCCCCAGCATTTT.

CDR3 residues: CASSRQGVNYGYTF. In DNA, the CDR3 is TGCGCCAGCAGCCGACAGGGGGTTAACTATGGCTACACCTTC. This chain connects TRBV4-3 to TRBJ1-2; 9 nucleotides match TRBD1. Germline V gene data show CDR1 as LGHNA and CDR2 as YSLEER. J gave up 1 base and V 4 bases, and 1 base lay outside the gene matches. The CDR3 runs to 14 residues.